Each of the 11 T cell receptor beta chains below was sequenced from the same sample in a study of technical replicates of blood from a handful of donors. Clones were sequenced by immunoSEQ multiplex PCR, and TCRdb holds only the in-frame ones, with some missing. This table has about 100,000 clones, almost 96% appearing once. Specimen: T cells isolated from PBMCs. Receptors were obtained from a human donor in good health.

This chain links TRBV19 with TRBJ1-2; 11 bases are shared with TRBD1. Germline V lookup: CDR1 LNHDA, CDR2 SQIVND (reference sequence). Trimming took 5 bases from V and 8 from J; bases not matched to a gene: 10. The CDR3 length is 15 residues. CDR3: CASSLQGTGGVGYTF. The CDR3 DNA is TGTGCCAGTAGTCTACAGGGGACAGGGGGTGTAGGCTACACCTTC.

This chain links TRBV7-2 with TRBJ2-1, with D perhaps matching TRBD2 (6 bases). The V gene lost 5 bases and the J gene lost 6 bases, with 14 bases spanning the gap. Germline assignment: CDR1 SGHTA and CDR2 FQGNSA. The CDR3 runs to 14 residues. The CDR3 nucleotides read TGTGCCAGCAGCCCTGGAGGGAGTGCCAATGAGCAGTTCTTC. Its translation is CASSPGGSANEQFF. Using reference TRBV7-2 and TRBJ2-1 for the parts outside the CDR3, the full variable domain is GAGVSQSPSNKVTEKGKDVELRCDPISGHTALYWYRQSLGQGLEFLIYFQGNSAPDKSGLPSDRFSAERTGGSVSTLTIQRTQQEDSAVYLCASSPGGSANEQFFGPGTRLTVL.

V gene TRBV19 combines with J gene TRBJ1-3; D not resolved. This CDR3 has 14 amino acids. With 1 base removed from V and 0 bases from J, the gap between germline ends came to 4 bases. Germline CDR1 LNHDA, CDR2 SQIVND (reference sequence). This CDR3 reads CASSIGLSGNTIYF. The DNA of the CDR3 is TGTGCCAGTAGTATAGGGCTCTCTGGAAACACCATATATTTT.

The chain links TRBV5-1 to TRBJ2-1; D is unresolved. The ends were cut back, 4 bases at V and 7 bases at J, with 15 bases in the middle. CDR1 is SGHRS, CDR2 YFSETQ, per germline. The CDR3 contains 14 residues. CDR3: CASSLLQNGNEQFF. CDR3 nucleotide sequence: TGCGCCAGCAGCCTACTACAAAACGGGAATGAGCAGTTCTTC.

A single count supports this clone. V is TRBV2 and J is TRBJ2-6; D possibly corresponds to TRBD2 (7 bases). The germline V and J ends were trimmed by 7 bases and 8 bases, with 9 bases remaining between them. This CDR3 spans 12 amino acids. Germline lookup yields CDR1 SNHLY and CDR2 FYNNEI. Here the CDR3 reads CASMGGPNVLTF. CDR3 bases: TGTGCCAGCATGGGGGGGCCCAACGTCCTGACTTTC.

V usage is TRBV5-4 and J usage is TRBJ2-7; TRBD2 aligns across 11 bases. V shed 2 bases, J shed 3 bases, and the junction held 1 base outside the gene matches. Germline-derived CDR1 and CDR2 are SGHNT and YYREEE (reference sequence). The CDR3 covers 14 residues. The CDR3 loop is CASSFSGRGYEQYF. Written as DNA, the CDR3 is TGTGCCAGCAGCTTTAGCGGGAGGGGCTACGAGCAGTACTTC.

The gene calls are TRBV7-9 and TRBJ2-5; 8 nucleotides line up with TRBD1. With 5 bases clipped from V and 5 bases from J, the junction kept 10 bases outside the gene matches. CDR1 SEHNR and CDR2 FQNEAQ come from the germline V gene (reference sequence). The CDR3 spans 15 residues. The CDR3 sequence: CASSLTWTGRETQYF. Here the CDR3 DNA reads TGTGCCAGCAGCCTCACTTGGACAGGGAGGGAGACCCAGTACTTC.

The gene calls are TRBV6-1 and TRBJ1-3; D remains ambiguous. V shed 1 base and J shed 0 bases, with 10 bases lying between them. Germline CDR1 MNHNS, CDR2 SASEGT. CDR3 length equals 16 residues. The CDR3, as DNA: TGTGCCAGCAGTGAAGGGGCCCCAAGCTCTGGAAACACCATATATTTT. This codes for CASSEGAPSSGNTIYF.

This sequence joins TRBV2 and TRBJ2-7; 7 bases agree with TRBD1. The CDR3 runs to 16 residues. With 2 bases clipped from V and 2 bases from J, the junction kept 9 bases outside the gene matches. In germline, CDR1 is SNHLY, CDR2 FYNNEI. The CDR3 bases are TGTGCCAGCAGTGAACTCCCGGGACAGATAGCCTACGAGCAGTACTTC. Amino acids: CASSELPGQIAYEQYF.

This clone was seen once. J is TRBJ1-2 and V is TRBV25-1; D not resolved. This CDR3 has 12 residues. The ends were cut back, 7 bases at V and 1 base at J, with 7 bases in the middle. Germline V gene sequence: CDR1 MGHDK, CDR2 SYGVNS. CDR3 amino acids: CASTVDNYGYTF. The CDR3 nucleotides are TGTGCCAGCACGGTAGATAACTATGGCTACACCTTC.

The J gene is TRBJ1-1, the V gene TRBV7-3; no clear D gene. The ends were cut back, 2 bases at V and 4 bases at J, with 14 bases in the middle. The CDR3 extends over 15 amino acids. The germline V gene has CDR1 SGHTA and CDR2 FQGTGA. The CDR3 spells CASSLYAGEGTEAFF. The CDR3 DNA reads TGTGCCAGCAGCTTATATGCAGGCGAGGGCACTGAAGCTTTCTTT.